This entry is about one TCR beta chain. Antigen: not known. The method was immunoSEQ multiplex PCR; TCRdb's version includes in-frame clones alone and lacks a portion of them. The top ten hold roughly 0.15% of the sample, which has 32,000 or so clones, 90% to 95% seen once. This entry comes from a study of circulating and synovial CD4+ cells in juvenile arthritis. Study findings and constraints: These blood cells shared more CDR3 sequences with synovium than bulk blood. These repertoires were less diverse than bulk blood CD4 repertoires.

The origin of this receptor is a human donor with juvenile idiopathic arthritis. The sequencing input was CD4+ T cells from blood.

For the CDR3, the DNA is TGTGCCAGCAGTGGTCCCGGGACAGGGGTAAAGAAGAGCAATCAGCCCCAGCATTTT. Translating gives CASSGPGTGVKKSNQPQHF. The chain employs TRBV7-2 and TRBJ1-5, with 10 bases aligning to TRBD1. This CDR3 is 19 amino acids long. Germline lookup yields CDR1 SGHTA and CDR2 FQGNSA. The J segment lost 1 base and the V segment lost 6 bases, leaving 15 bases of the junction unmatched.